These 8 T cell receptor beta chains originate from one sample sequenced in a study of cytomegalovirus exposure and HLA in healthy donors. The study ran its PCR with 60 Vbeta and 13 Jbeta primers. The method was immunoSEQ multiplex PCR; TCRdb's version includes in-frame clones alone and lacks a portion of them. The sample includes 140,000 to 150,000 clones, around 82% seen only once; the top ten take about 2.5%. The sample taken for sequencing was PBMCs. These receptors originate from a woman aged 18-29 years in good health and CMV-seropositive.

The chain is built from TRBV5-1 and TRBJ2-7, with D maybe TRBD2 (5 bases). This CDR3 spans 15 amino acids. CDR1 and CDR2 from the germline V gene are SGHRS and YFSETQ. V dropped 5 bases and J dropped 9 bases, with 24 bases sitting between them. The CDR3 nucleotides are TGCGCCAGCAGTCCCGAGACGGGATCTCTTAAGGGGCAGTACTTC. Amino acid sequence: CASSPETGSLKGQYF. The full variable domain, its missing parts supplied by reference TRBV5-1 and TRBJ2-7, is KAGVTQTPRYLIKTRGQQVTLSCSPISGHRSVSWYQQTPGQGLQFLFEYFSETQRNKGNFPGRFSGRQFSNSRSEMNVSTLELGDSALYLCASSPETGSLKGQYFGPGTRLTVT.

The J gene is TRBJ1-1, the V gene TRBV19, with TRBD1 identical over 7 bases. Per germline, CDR1 LNHDA and CDR2 SQIVND (reference sequence). The junction had 20 bases not matched to a gene; V was cut back by 5 bases and J by 5 bases. This CDR3 has 18 amino acids. As DNA, the CDR3 is TGTGCCAGTAGTCACTACAGGGGTAGTAAGGCGGAGAATACTGAAGCTTTCTTT. Amino acids: CASSHYRGSKAENTEAFF.

The chain uses TRBV18 and TRBJ1-1; the D gene is possibly TRBD1 (5 bases). The CDR3 extends over 14 amino acids. Germline CDR1 is KGHSH and CDR2 is LQKENI. The V and J ends lost 1 base and 0 bases respectively, with 6 bases between them. CDR3 residues: CASSPLDMNTEAFF. As DNA, the CDR3 is TGTGCCAGCTCACCACTGGACATGAACACTGAAGCTTTCTTT.

The chain couples TRBV29-1 to TRBJ1-6; TRBD1 might be the D (5 bases). The V end was cut by 3 bases, the J end by 10 bases, with 13 bases between. CDR1 and CDR2 from the germline V gene are SQVTM and ANQGSEA. CDR3 length: 13 amino acids. In nucleotides, the CDR3 is TGCAGCGTTGATCCAGGGTTTGGGTCACCCCTCCACTTT. Residues: CSVDPGFGSPLHF.

The chain joins TRBV15 to TRBJ1-6; D gene ambiguous. Per the germline V gene, CDR1 is LNHNV and CDR2 is YYDKDF (reference sequence). The CDR3 consists of 14 residues. The V end lost 0 bases, the J end lost 7 bases, and 7 bases lay between the germline ends. The CDR3 sequence is CATSRDDTNSPLHF. The CDR3 DNA is TGTGCCACCAGCAGAGATGACACAAATTCACCCCTCCACTTT. The full variable domain, in which reference TRBV15 and TRBJ1-6 provide the parts outside the CDR3, is DAMVIQNPRYQVTQFGKPVTLSCSQTLNHNVMYWYQQKSSQAPKLLFHYYDKDFNNEADTPDNFQSRRPNTSFCFLDIRSPGLGDTAMYLCATSRDDTNSPLHFGNGTRLTVT.

J is TRBJ1-5 and V is TRBV27, with D tentatively TRBD1 (6 bases). There are 16 residues in the CDR3. Trimming pared 5 bases from V and 4 bases from J, leaving 18 bases between. CDR1 is MNHEY, CDR2 SMNVEV, per germline (reference sequence). CDR3: CASSLRGTKGNQPQHF. The DNA for the CDR3 is TGTGCCAGCAGTCTTAGGGGGACGAAAGGGAATCAGCCCCAGCATTTT.

Points on this clone: This CDR3 is also generated by other DNA sequences in the sample. V is TRBV18 and J is TRBJ1-2; 8 bases agree with TRBD1. The CDR3 extends over 14 amino acids. The germline gives CDR1 KGHSH, CDR2 LQKENI. The V segment lost 2 bases and the J segment 1 base; nucleotides outside the gene matches: 0. CDR3 amino acids: CASSPDRGNYGYTF. The DNA of the CDR3 is TGTGCCAGCTCACCAGACAGGGGTAACTATGGCTACACCTTC.

This clone showed up just once. The gene calls are TRBV18 and TRBJ2-7; 7 bases map to TRBD1. The CDR3 is 17 residues long. V lost 3 bases, J lost 2 bases, and 13 bases stayed unmatched. Germline V gene sequence: CDR1 KGHSH, CDR2 LQKENI. The DNA of the CDR3 is TGTGCCAGCTCACCCCGACAGGGAAAGGATTCCACCTACGAGCAGTACTTC. Amino acids: CASSPRQGKDSTYEQYF.